This T cell receptor (beta chain) was documented in a study of monozygotic twins with inflammatory bowel disease. Reanalyzing the 5' RACE reads, TCRdb keeps one entry per CDR3 protein, without DNA. The table counts under 150,000 distinct CDR3 sequences; less than 2.5% lies in the top ten. CDR1 SGHRS and CDR2 YFSETQ come from the germline V gene. There are 16 residues in the CDR3. The sample comprised blood. The chain recombines TRBV5-1 with TRBJ2-3; the TCRdb D gene call, TRBD2, has no DNA to confirm it. This clonotype originated in a human donor with ulcerative colitis or Crohn's disease, or a healthy co-twin of an affected twin (not recorded which). This chain's CDR3 is CASSEFSGGATDTQYF.